The 20 T cell receptor beta chains below come from one sample, sequenced in a study of blood T cell repertoires in COVID-19. The assay was immunoSEQ multiplex PCR, and TCRdb's table has in-frame clones only and misses some. This sample yields about 140,000 clones, of which less than 85% are seen a single time; 1.5% to 2% belongs to the top ten. Sequencing was carried out using PBMCs or T cells enriched from blood (not recorded which). The receptors were gathered from a woman aged 18-29 years who had been exposed to COVID-19.

The CDR3 DNA sequence: TGCGCCAGCAGGGGGACAGGGGTCCGTCGGGCTTTCTTT. Amino acids: CASRGTGVRRAFF. The chain carries TRBV5-1 and TRBJ1-1; 10 positions agree with TRBD1. The CDR3 sequence is 13 residues long. V lost 5 bases to trimming and J lost 11 bases; unmatched junction nucleotides: 9. The germline V gene encodes CDR1 SGHRS and CDR2 YFSETQ.

A remark on this clone: The same CDR3 is also encoded by other DNA sequences in this sample. The chain carries TRBV7-9 and TRBJ2-1, with D maybe TRBD2 (5 bases). CDR1 SEHNR and CDR2 FQNEAQ come from the germline V gene (reference sequence). The CDR3 extends over 12 amino acids. V lost 2 bases and J 10 bases, leaving 9 bases between the germline ends. CDR3 DNA: TGTGCCAGCAGCTTATACGACTACGAGCAGTTCTTC. Amino acids: CASSLYDYEQFF.

The chain couples TRBV2 to TRBJ1-5, with 8 bases identical to TRBD1. The CDR3 is made up of 13 amino acids. Germline values: CDR1 SNHLY, CDR2 FYNNEI. The ends lost 8 bases at V and 8 bases at J; junction bases unmatched: 8. This chain's CDR3 is CASRGQGGEPQHF. In DNA, the CDR3 is TGTGCCAGCCGAGGACAGGGAGGGGAGCCCCAGCATTTT.

The chain employs TRBV6-2 or TRBV6-3 and TRBJ1-2, with D unclear. V shed 2 bases and J shed 5 bases, with 6 bases lying between them. The CDR3 is made up of 12 amino acids. Germline V gene lookup returns CDR1 MNHEY and CDR2 SVGEGT. The CDR3 sequence: CASSYVGYGYTF. DNA for the CDR3: TGTGCCAGCAGTTACGTCGGGTATGGCTACACCTTC.

The genes are TRBV6-2 or TRBV6-3 and TRBJ1-2, with TRBD1 as a possible D gene (6 bases). V lost 5 bases and J lost 8, with 18 bases in between. The V gene's germline CDR1 is MNHEY and CDR2 SVGEGT. The CDR3 length is 14 residues. CDR3: CASSPTGQRPGYTF. DNA of the CDR3: TGTGCCAGCAGTCCAACAGGACAGCGGCCCGGCTACACCTTC.

The count of this clone is one. The chain employs TRBV27 and TRBJ1-6; 8 bases agree with TRBD1. The CDR3 length is 15 residues. Trimming cost V 3 bases and J 9 bases; bases outside gene matches: 7. Looked up from germline, CDR1 is MNHEY and CDR2 is SMNVEV (reference sequence). CDR3 residues: CASSFSGTGASPLHF. CDR3 sequence (DNA): TGTGCCAGCAGTTTCTCCGGGACAGGAGCTTCACCCCTCCACTTT.

The V gene is TRBV9, the J gene TRBJ1-4; possibly TRBD1 for D (6 bases). The CDR3 length is 17 residues. CDR1 SGDLS and CDR2 YYNGEE come from the germline V gene. V shed 3 bases and J shed 0 bases, with 15 bases lying between them. CDR3 loop: CASSDTGGAATNEKLFF. In DNA, the CDR3 is TGTGCCAGCAGCGACACTGGGGGCGCGGCAACTAATGAAAAACTGTTTTTT.

This chain links TRBV6-2 or TRBV6-3 with TRBJ2-7, with 9 bases fitting TRBD1. V lost 5 bases, J lost 1 base, and 9 bases stayed unmatched. Per germline, CDR1 MNHEY and CDR2 SVGEGT. The CDR3 is 16 residues long. The CDR3 coding sequence is TGTGCCAGCAGTCGCTCGACAGGGGGAATTTCCTACGAGCAGTACTTC. This translates into CASSRSTGGISYEQYF.

The V gene is TRBV28, the J gene TRBJ2-3; 10 bases fit TRBD2. CDR3 length: 15 residues. Germline-derived CDR1 and CDR2 are MDHEN and SYDVKM. The V and J ends lost 10 bases and 6 bases, in that order; junction bases with no gene match: 13. The CDR3 DNA follows: TGTGCCACCTCCCGACTAGCGGGCACTGGGGATACGCAGTATTTT. It yields the protein CATSRLAGTGDTQYF. Full variable domain (remainder filled in from reference TRBV28 and TRBJ2-3): DVKVTQSSRYLVKRTGEKVFLECVQDMDHENMFWYRQDPGLGLRLIYFSYDVKMKEKGDIPEGYSVSREKKERFSLILESASTNQTSMYLCATSRLAGTGDTQYFGPGTRLTVL.

The chain combines TRBV7-8 with TRBJ2-2, with D tentatively TRBD1 (6 bases). The ends were cut back, 2 bases at V and 0 bases at J, with 10 bases in the middle. CDR1 is SGHVS, CDR2 FQNEAQ, per germline. CDR3 length equals 16 residues. In nucleotides, the CDR3 is TGTGCCAGCAGCTTATACAGGGCCGCGAACACCGGGGAGCTGTTTTTT. As protein: CASSLYRAANTGELFF.

A single count supports this clone. The rearrangement links TRBV7-9 to TRBJ1-2; maybe TRBD1 (6 bases). The V gene's germline CDR1 is SEHNR and CDR2 FQNEAQ (reference sequence). The germline V and J ends were trimmed by 1 base and 2 bases, with 11 bases remaining between them. The CDR3 covers 15 residues. The CDR3 spells CASSLGSTGNYGYTF. The CDR3 DNA reads TGTGCCAGCAGCTTAGGTTCTACAGGGAACTATGGCTACACCTTC.

The genes are TRBV28 and TRBJ1-2; 8 nucleotides align to TRBD1. Germline-derived CDR1 and CDR2 are MDHEN and SYDVKM. There are 15 residues in the CDR3. With V trimmed by 6 bases and J by 6 bases, 12 bases remained unmatched. The CDR3 loop is CASSPPQGVGHGYTF. The DNA for the CDR3 is TGTGCCAGCAGCCCACCACAGGGGGTAGGGCATGGCTACACCTTC.

The chain employs TRBV30 and TRBJ1-1; 7 bases match TRBD1. Germline V gives CDR1 GTSNPN, CDR2 SVGIG (reference sequence). The V gene end was trimmed by 3 bases and the J gene end by 0 bases; junction bases not matched to a gene: 4. This CDR3 region has 14 residues. The CDR3 nucleotides read TGTGCCTGGAGCAAGGGACAGTTGAACACTGAAGCTTTCTTT. It codes for CAWSKGQLNTEAFF.

J is TRBJ2-5 and V is TRBV7-8; TRBD2 agrees at 8 bases. Trimming cost V 3 bases and J 1 base; bases outside gene matches: 4. Germline V lookup: CDR1 SGHVS, CDR2 FQNEAQ. CDR3 length: 15 residues. The CDR3 sequence: CASSFRLALQETQYF. The CDR3 DNA sequence: TGTGCCAGCAGCTTCCGACTAGCGCTCCAAGAGACCCAGTACTTC.

The chain links TRBV28 to TRBJ2-7; tentatively, D is TRBD1 (8 bases). Germline V lookup: CDR1 MDHEN, CDR2 SYDVKM. The CDR3 sequence is 14 residues long. Trimming removed 5 bases at V and 4 bases at J, with 15 bases between. CDR3 nucleotides: TGTGCCAGCAGTGTACAGGGGGGGACGTACGAGCAGTACTTC. The encoded protein is CASSVQGGTYEQYF. Complete variable domain (other parts from reference TRBV28 and TRBJ2-7): DVKVTQSSRYLVKRTGEKVFLECVQDMDHENMFWYRQDPGLGLRLIYFSYDVKMKEKGDIPEGYSVSREKKERFSLILESASTNQTSMYLCASSVQGGTYEQYFGPGTRLTVT.

This chain connects TRBV9 to TRBJ2-3; 7 nucleotides agree with TRBD2. CDR3 size: 14 residues. V dropped 6 bases and J dropped 2; count of bases not matched to a gene: 6. Germline V gene sequence: CDR1 SGDLS, CDR2 YYNGEE. In DNA, the CDR3 is TGTGCCAGCACCGCGAGCGGGACCACAGATACGCAGTATTTT. As protein: CASTASGTTDTQYF.

The genes are TRBV12-2 and TRBJ1-1; the tabulated D call, TRBD1, remains unverified against the DNA. TRBV12-2 is a known pseudogene. This CDR3 has 16 residues. CDR3: CASRFRGKEGNTEAFF. The CDR3 DNA reads TGTGCAAGTCGCTTCAGGGGAAAGGAAGGGAACACTGAAGCTTTCTTT.

This sequence joins TRBV12-3 or TRBV12-4 and TRBJ2-7; 8 positions match TRBD1. V lost 5 bases to trimming and J lost 7 bases; unmatched junction nucleotides: 7. This CDR3 is 13 amino acids long. The CDR3 loop reads CASSPQGAGEQYF. CDR3 DNA sequence: TGTGCCAGCAGTCCCCAGGGGGCTGGGGAGCAGTACTTC.

This chain uses TRBV7-3 with TRBJ2-3; D possibly corresponds to TRBD2 (6 bases). V was trimmed by 2 bases and J by 5 bases, leaving 14 bases between them. CDR3 length equals 15 residues. Looked up from germline, CDR1 is SGHTA and CDR2 is FQGTGA. As DNA, the CDR3 is TGTGCCAGCAGCTTAGAGGGACTCCCCGGAGATACGCAGTATTTT. Its protein is CASSLEGLPGDTQYF.

The chain carries TRBV4-1 and TRBJ2-1, with 8 bases that match TRBD1. Germline V CDR1 and CDR2: MGHRA, YSYEKL. The CDR3 length is 13 residues. J lost 7 bases, V lost 5 bases, and 4 bases had no gene match. CDR3 residues: CASSGQGVNEQFF. DNA for the CDR3: TGCGCCAGCAGCGGACAGGGTGTGAATGAGCAGTTCTTC.